This T cell receptor (beta chain) came from a study of cytomegalovirus exposure and HLA in healthy donors. Study observations and caveats: Data from an earlier analysis indicated that most TCR beta V segments were productive either about 90% or about 30% of the time. Sequencing probably produced one cluster of sequence variants that were highly shared. A later analysis by the authors found several of the most significant clusters apparently linked to common viral pathogens.

V gave up 7 bases and J gave up 0 bases, with 9 bases separating them. There are 14 residues in the CDR3. From germline, CDR1 is LNHDA and CDR2 SQIVND (reference sequence). The study ran its PCR with 60 Vbeta and 13 Jbeta primers. The repertoire was sequenced with immunoSEQ multiplex PCR; TCRdb's copy has only in-frame clones and lacks some. The table lists some 200,000 clones, about four fifths of them singletons. On this clone: No antigen is known for it.

Specimen: PBMCs. The chain has TRBV19 and TRBJ2-2; no clear D gene. The clonotype originates from a girl between 10 and 17 years old in good health and CMV-seropositive. The CDR3 loop reads CASTQTANTGELFF. In DNA form, the CDR3 reads TGTGCCAGTACACAGACCGCGAACACCGGGGAGCTGTTTTTT.